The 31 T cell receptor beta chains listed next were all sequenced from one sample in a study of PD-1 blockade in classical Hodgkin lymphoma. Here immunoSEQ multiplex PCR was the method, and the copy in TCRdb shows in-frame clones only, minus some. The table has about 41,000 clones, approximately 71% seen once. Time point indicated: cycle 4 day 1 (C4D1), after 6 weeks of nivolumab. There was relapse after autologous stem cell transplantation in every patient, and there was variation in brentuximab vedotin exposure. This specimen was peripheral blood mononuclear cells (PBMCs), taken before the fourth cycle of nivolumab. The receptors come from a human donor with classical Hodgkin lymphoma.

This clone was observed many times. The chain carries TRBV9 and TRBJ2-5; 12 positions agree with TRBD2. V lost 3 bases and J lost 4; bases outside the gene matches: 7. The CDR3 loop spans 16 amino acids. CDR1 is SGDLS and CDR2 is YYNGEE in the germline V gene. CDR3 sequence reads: CASSELLAGGLETQYF. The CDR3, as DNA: TGTGCCAGCAGCGAGTTACTAGCGGGGGGCTTAGAGACCCAGTACTTC. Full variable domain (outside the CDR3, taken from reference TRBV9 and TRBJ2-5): DSGVTQTPKHLITATGQRVTLRCSPRSGDLSVYWYQQSLDQGLQFLIQYYNGEERAKGNILERFSAQQFPDLHSELNLSSLELGDSALYFCASSELLAGGLETQYFGPGTRLLVL.

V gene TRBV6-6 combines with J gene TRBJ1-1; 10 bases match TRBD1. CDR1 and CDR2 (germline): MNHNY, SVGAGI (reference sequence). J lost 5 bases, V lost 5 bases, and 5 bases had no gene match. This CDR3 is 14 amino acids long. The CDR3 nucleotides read TGTGCCAGCAGTACATTGGGACAGGGGACTGAAGCTTTCTTT. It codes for CASSTLGQGTEAFF.

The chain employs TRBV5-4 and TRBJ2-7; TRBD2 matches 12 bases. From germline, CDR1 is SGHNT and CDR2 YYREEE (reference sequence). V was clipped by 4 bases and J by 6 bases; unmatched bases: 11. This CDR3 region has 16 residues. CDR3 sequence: CASSPTSGGPSGEQYF. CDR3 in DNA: TGTGCCAGCAGCCCGACTAGCGGGGGCCCTTCGGGCGAGCAGTACTTC.

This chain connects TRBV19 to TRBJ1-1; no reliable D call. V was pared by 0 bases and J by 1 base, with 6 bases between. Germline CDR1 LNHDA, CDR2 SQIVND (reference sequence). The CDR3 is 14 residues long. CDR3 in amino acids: CASSIDSANTEAFF. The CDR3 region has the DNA TGTGCCAGTAGTATAGACAGCGCGAACACTGAAGCTTTCTTT.

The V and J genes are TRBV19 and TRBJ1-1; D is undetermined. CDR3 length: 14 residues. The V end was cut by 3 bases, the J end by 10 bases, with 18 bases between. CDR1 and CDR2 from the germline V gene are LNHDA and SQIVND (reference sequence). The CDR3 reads CASSIRFIGEGAFF. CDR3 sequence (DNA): TGTGCCAGTAGTATTAGATTTATTGGGGAGGGAGCTTTCTTT.

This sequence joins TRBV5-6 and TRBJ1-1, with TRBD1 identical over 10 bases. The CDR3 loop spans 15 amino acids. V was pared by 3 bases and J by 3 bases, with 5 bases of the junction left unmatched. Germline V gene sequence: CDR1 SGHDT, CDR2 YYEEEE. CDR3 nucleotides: TGTGCCAGCAGCTCGGTGGGACAGGGGTACACTGAAGCTTTCTTT. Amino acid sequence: CASSSVGQGYTEAFF.

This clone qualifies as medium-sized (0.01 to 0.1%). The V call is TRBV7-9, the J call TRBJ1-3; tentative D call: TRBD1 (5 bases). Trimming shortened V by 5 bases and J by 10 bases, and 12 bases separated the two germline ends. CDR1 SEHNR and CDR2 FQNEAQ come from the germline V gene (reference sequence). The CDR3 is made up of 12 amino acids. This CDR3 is CASSRQLPTIYF. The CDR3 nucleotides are TGTGCCAGCAGCAGACAGCTCCCTACCATATATTTT.

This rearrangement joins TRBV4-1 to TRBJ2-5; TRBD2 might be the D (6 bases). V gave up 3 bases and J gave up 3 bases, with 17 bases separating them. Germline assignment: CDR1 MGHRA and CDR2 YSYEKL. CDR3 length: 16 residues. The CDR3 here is CASSHFRSRLEETQYF. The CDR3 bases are TGCGCCAGCAGCCATTTCCGGTCCCGACTAGAAGAGACCCAGTACTTC.

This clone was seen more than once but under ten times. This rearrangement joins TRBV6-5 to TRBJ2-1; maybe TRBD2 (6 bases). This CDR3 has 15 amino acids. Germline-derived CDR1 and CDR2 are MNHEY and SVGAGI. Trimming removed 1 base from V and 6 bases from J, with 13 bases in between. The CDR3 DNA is TGTGCCAGCAGTTACTTCCAGGGAGGATTCAATGAGCAGTTCTTC. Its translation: CASSYFQGGFNEQFF.

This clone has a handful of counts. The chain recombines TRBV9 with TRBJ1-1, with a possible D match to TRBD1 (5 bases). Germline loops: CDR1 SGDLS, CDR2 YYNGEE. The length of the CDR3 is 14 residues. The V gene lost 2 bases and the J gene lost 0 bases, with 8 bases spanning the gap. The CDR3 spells CASSVVDMNTEAFF. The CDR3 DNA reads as TGTGCCAGCAGCGTTGTGGACATGAACACTGAAGCTTTCTTT.

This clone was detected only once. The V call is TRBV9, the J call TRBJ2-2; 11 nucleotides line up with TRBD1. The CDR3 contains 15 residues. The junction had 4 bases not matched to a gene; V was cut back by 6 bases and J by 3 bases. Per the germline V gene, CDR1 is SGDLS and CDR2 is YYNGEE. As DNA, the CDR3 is TGTGCCAGCACCAAGGACAGGGGGCACACCGGGGAGCTGTTTTTT. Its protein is CASTKDRGHTGELFF.

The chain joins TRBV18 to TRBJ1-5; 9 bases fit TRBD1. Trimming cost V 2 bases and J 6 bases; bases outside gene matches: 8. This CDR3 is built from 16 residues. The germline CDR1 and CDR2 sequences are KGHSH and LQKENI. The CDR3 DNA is TGTGCCAGCTCACCATTAAGGACAGGGGACGGTCAGCCCCAGCATTTT. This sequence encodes CASSPLRTGDGQPQHF.

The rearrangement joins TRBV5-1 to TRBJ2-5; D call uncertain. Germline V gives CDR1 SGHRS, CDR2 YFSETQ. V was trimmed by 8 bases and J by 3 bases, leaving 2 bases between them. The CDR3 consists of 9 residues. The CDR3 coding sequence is TGCGCCAGAAAAGAGACCCAGTACTTC. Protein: CARKETQYF.

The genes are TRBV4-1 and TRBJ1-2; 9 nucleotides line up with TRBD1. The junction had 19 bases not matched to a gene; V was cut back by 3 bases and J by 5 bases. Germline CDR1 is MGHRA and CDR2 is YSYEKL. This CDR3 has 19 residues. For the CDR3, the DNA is TGCGCCAGCAGCCACCCAAGACCTAATACAGGGGGCCGGGAGTATGGCTACACCTTC. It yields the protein CASSHPRPNTGGREYGYTF.

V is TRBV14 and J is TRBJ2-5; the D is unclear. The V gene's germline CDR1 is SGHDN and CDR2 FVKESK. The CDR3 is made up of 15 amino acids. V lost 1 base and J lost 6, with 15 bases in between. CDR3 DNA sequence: TGTGCCAGCAGCCAAGGGTACAGCGCAGAAAAGACCCAGTACTTC. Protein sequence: CASSQGYSAEKTQYF.

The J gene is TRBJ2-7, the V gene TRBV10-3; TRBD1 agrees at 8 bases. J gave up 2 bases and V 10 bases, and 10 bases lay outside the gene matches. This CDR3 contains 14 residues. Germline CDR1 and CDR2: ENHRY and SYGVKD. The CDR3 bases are TGTGCCACCACCTCGGACAGGGCGACCTACGAGCAGTACTTC. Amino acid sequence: CATTSDRATYEQYF.

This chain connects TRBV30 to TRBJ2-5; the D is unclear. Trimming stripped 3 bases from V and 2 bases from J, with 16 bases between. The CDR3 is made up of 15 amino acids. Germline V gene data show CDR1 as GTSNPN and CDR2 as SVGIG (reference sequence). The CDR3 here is CAWSKNLGKQETQYF. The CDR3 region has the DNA TGTGCCTGGAGCAAAAACTTGGGCAAGCAAGAGACCCAGTACTTC. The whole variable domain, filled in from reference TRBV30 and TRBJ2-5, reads SQTIHQWPATLVQPVGSPLSLECTVEGTSNPNLYWYRQAAGRGLQLLFYSVGIGQISSEVPQNLSASRPQDRQFILSSKKLLLSDSGFYLCAWSKNLGKQETQYFGPGTRLLVL.

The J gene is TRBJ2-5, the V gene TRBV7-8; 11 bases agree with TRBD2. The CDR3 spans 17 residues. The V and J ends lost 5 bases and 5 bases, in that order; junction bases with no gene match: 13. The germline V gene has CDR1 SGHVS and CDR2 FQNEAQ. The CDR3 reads CASSRRTSGGLGETQYF. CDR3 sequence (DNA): TGTGCCAGCAGCCGCCGCACTAGCGGGGGATTAGGGGAGACCCAGTACTTC.

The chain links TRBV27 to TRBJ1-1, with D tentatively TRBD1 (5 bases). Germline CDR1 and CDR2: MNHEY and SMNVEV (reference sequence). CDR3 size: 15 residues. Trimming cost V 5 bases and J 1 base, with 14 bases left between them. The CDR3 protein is CASSPQGGRNTEAFF. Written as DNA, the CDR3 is TGTGCCAGCAGTCCTCAGGGAGGACGGAACACTGAAGCTTTCTTT.

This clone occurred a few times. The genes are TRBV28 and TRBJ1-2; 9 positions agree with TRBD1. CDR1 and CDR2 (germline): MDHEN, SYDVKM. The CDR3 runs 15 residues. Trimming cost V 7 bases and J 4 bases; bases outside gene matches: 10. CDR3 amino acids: CASIHRGQGIYGYTF. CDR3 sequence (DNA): TGTGCCAGCATCCACCGGGGACAGGGCATCTATGGCTACACCTTC.

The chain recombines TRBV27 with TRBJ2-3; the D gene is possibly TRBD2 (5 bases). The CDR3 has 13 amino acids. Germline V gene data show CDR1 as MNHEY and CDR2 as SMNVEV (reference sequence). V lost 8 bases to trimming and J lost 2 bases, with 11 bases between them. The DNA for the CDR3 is TGTGCCAGCCAAGCCCGGGACACAGATACGCAGTATTTT. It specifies CASQARDTDTQYF.

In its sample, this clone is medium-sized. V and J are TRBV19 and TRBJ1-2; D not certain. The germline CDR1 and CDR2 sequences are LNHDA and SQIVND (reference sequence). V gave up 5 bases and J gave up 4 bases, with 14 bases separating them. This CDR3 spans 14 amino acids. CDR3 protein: CASSLGPTLYGYTF. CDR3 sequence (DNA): TGTGCCAGTAGTTTGGGCCCTACGCTCTATGGCTACACCTTC.

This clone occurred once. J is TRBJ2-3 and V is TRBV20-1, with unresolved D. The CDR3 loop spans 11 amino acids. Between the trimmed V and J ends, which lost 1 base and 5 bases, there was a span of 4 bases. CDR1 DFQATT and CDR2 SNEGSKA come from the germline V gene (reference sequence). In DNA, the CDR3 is TGCAGTGCTAGAGCCGGAGATACGCAGTATTTT. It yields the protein CSARAGDTQYF.

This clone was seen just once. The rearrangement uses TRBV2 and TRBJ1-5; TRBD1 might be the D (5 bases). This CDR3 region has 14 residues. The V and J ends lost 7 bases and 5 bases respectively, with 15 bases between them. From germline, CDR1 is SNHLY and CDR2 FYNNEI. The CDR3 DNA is TGTGCCAGCAAAGACGGATGGGGACATCAGCCCCAGCATTTT. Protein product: CASKDGWGHQPQHF.

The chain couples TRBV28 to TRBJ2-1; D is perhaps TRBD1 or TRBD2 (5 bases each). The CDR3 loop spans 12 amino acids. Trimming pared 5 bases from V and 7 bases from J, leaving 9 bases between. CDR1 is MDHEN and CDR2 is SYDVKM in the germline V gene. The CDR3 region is CASSGGVNEQFF. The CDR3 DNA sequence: TGTGCCAGCAGTGGGGGAGTTAATGAGCAGTTCTTC.

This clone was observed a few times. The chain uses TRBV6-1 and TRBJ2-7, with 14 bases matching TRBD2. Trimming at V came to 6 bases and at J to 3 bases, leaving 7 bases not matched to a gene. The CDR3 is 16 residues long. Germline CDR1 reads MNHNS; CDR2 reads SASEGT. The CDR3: CASSERLAGGYYEQYF. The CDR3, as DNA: TGTGCCAGCAGCGAAAGACTAGCGGGAGGGTACTACGAGCAGTACTTC.

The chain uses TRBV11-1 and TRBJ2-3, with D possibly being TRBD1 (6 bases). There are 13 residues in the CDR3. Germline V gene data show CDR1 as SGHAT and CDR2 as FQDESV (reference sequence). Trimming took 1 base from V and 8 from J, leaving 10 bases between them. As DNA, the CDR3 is TGTGCCAGCAGCTTAGTAGCACAGGGTACGCAGTATTTT. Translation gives CASSLVAQGTQYF.

The CDR3 spells CASSQAVYQQETQYF. CDR3 bases: TGTGCCAGCAGCCAAGCTGTATACCAACAAGAGACCCAGTACTTC. The chain recombines TRBV4-2 with TRBJ2-5; D not certain. Germline-derived CDR1 and CDR2 are LGHNA and YNFKEQ. The CDR3 is made up of 15 amino acids. V was cut by 1 base and J by 2 bases, with 11 bases left in between.

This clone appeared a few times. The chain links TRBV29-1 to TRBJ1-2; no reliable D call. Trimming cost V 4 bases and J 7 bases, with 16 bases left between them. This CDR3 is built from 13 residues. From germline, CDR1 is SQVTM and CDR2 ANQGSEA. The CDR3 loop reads CSVVEEDQGGYTF. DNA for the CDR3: TGCAGCGTTGTAGAGGAAGATCAAGGTGGCTACACCTTC.

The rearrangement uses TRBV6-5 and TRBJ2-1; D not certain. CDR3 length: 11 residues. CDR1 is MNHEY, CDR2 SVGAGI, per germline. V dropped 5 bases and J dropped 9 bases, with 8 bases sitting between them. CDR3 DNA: TGTGCCAGCAGTCTGGGGATTGAGCAGTTCTTC. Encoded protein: CASSLGIEQFF.

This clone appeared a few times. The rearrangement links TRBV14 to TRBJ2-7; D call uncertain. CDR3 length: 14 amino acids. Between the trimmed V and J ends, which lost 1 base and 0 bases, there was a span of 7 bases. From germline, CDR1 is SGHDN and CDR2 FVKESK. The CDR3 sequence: CASSQGRSSYEQYF. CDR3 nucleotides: TGTGCCAGCAGCCAAGGGCGGAGCTCCTACGAGCAGTACTTC. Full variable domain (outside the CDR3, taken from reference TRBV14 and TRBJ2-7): EAGVTQFPSHSVIEKGQTVTLRCDPISGHDNLYWYRRVMGKEIKFLLHFVKESKQDESGMPNNRFLAERTGGTYSTLKVQPAELEDSGVYFCASSQGRSSYEQYFGPGTRLTVT.